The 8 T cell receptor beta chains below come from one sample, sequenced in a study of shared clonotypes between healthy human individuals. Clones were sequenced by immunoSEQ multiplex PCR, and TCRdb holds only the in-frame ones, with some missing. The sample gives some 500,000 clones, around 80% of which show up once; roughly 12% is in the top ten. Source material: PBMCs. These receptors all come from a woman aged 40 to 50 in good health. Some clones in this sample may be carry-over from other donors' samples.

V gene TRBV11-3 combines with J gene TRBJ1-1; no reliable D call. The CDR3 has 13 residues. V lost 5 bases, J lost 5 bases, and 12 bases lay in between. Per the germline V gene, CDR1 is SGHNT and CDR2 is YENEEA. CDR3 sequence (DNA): TGTGCCAGCAGCCGCAAGGGCGGGACTGAAGCTTTCTTT. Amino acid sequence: CASSRKGGTEAFF.

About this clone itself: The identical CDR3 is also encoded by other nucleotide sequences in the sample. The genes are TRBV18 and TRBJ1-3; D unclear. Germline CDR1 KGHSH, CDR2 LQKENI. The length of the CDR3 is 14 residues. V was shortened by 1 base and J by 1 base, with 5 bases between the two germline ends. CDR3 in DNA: TGTGCCAGCTCACCACAAGGTTCTGGAAACACCATATATTTT. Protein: CASSPQGSGNTIYF.

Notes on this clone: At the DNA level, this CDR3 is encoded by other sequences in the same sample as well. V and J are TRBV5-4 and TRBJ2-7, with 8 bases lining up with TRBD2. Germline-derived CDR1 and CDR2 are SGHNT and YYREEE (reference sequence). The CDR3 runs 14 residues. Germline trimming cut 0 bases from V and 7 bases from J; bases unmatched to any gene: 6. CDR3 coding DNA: TGTGCCAGCAGCTTGGGTAGCGGGGTGGGGGAGCAGTACTTC. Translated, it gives CASSLGSGVGEQYF.

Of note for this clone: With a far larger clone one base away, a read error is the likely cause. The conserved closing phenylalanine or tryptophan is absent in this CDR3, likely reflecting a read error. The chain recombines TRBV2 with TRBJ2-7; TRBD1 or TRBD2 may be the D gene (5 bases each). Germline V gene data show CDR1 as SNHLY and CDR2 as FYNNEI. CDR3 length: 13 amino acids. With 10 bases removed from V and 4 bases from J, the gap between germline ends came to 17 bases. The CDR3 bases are TGTGCCACGTTCGGGACGCCAGAGTACGAGCAGTACCTC. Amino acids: CATFGTPEYEQYL.

The CDR3 bases are TGCGCCAGCAGTGAGTGGACAGGGGGCGACGAGCAGTACTTC. Translated, it gives CASSEWTGGDEQYF. The chain employs TRBV10-1 and TRBJ2-7; 11 bases are shared with TRBD1. The CDR3 sequence is 14 residues long. Unmatched junction bases numbered 1, after V lost 1 base and J lost 5 bases. Germline V gene sequence: CDR1 WNHNN, CDR2 SYGVQD (reference sequence).

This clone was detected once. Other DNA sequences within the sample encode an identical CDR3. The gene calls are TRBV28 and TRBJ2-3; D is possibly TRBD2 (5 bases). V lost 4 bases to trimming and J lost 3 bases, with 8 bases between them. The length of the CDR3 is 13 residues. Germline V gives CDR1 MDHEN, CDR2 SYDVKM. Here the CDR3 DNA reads TGTGCCAGCAGTTCTCCGGGAACAGATACGCAGTATTTT. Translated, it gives CASSSPGTDTQYF.

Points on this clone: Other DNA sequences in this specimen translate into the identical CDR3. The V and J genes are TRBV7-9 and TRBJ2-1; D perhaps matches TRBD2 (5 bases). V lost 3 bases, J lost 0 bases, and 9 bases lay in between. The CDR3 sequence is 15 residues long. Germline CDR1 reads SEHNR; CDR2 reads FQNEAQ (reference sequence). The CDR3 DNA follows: TGTGCCAGCAGCTTGAGAGGGTCCTCCTACAATGAGCAGTTCTTC. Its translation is CASSLRGSSYNEQFF. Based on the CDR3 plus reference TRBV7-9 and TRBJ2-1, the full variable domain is DTGVSQNPRHKITKRGQNVTFRCDPISEHNRLYWYRQTLGQGPEFLTYFQNEAQLEKSRLLSDRFSAERPKGSFSTLEIQRTEQGDSAMYLCASSLRGSSYNEQFFGPGTRLTVL.

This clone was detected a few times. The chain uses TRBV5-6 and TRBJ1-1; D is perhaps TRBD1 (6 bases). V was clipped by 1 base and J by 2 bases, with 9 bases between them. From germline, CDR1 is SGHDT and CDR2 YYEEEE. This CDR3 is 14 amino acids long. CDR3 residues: CASSLTGSNTEAFF. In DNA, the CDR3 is TGTGCCAGCAGCTTGACAGGGAGCAACACTGAAGCTTTCTTT.